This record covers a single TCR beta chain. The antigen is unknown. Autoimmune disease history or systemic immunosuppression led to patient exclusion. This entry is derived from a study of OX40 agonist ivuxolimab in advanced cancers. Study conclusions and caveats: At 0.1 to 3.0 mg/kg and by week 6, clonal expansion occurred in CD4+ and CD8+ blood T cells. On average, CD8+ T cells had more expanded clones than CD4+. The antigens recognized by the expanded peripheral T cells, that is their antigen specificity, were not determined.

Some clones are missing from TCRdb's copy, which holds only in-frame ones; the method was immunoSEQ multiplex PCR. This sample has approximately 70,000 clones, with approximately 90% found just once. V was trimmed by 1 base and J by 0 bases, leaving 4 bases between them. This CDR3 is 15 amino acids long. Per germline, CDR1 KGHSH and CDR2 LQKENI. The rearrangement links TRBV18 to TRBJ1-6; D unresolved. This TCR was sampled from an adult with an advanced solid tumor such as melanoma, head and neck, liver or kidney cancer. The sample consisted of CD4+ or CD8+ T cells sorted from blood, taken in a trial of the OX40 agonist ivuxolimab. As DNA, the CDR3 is TGTGCCAGCTCACCACAGGACTCCTATAATTCACCCCTCCACTTT. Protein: CASSPQDSYNSPLHF.